Listed below are T cell receptor beta chains from one sample, sequenced in a study of control samples from healthy donors and cancer patients. This table comes from immunoSEQ multiplex PCR, and its TCRdb copy is limited to in-frame clones, with some not included. The data contain approximately 90,000 clones, roughly 84% of them singletons. The specimen was PBMCs. Receptors were obtained from an older man with lung cancer. The CDR3 runs from the conserved cysteine through the conserved F or W. Each record gives: D gene, clone size, V gene, J gene, CDR3 DNA, CDR3 protein. A D gene is named only where the DNA matches it firmly. Some rows have no size entry. The others give once, few or many, or a class for an expanded clone.

-	-	TRBV19	TRBJ2-3	TGTGCCAGTAGTATGAATGGACGGAAAGATACGCAGTATTTT	CASSMNGRKDTQYF
TRBD2	-	TRBV6-5	TRBJ2-1	TGTGCCAGCCGGGACGGGACTAGCTCCTACAATGAGCAGTTCTTC	CASRDGTSSYNEQFF
-	-	TRBV3-1/TRBV3-2	TRBJ2-7	TGTGCCAGCAGCTACGGAGGGGGCCAGGACGAGCAGTACTTC	CASSYGGGQDEQYF
-	-	TRBV6-2/TRBV6-3	TRBJ1-4	TGTGCCAGCAGTTACCCAAGACAGGCAACTAATGAAAAACTGTTTTTT	CASSYPRQATNEKLFF
-	-	TRBV28	TRBJ1-6	TGTGCCAGCAGTCATCCCGATGACGGTTCACCCCTCCACTTT	CASSHPDDGSPLHF
TRBD2	-	TRBV9	TRBJ2-7	TGTGCCAGCAGCGTAGCCGGGACTAGCGACTACGAGCAGTACTTC	CASSVAGTSDYEQYF
-	-	TRBV5-1	TRBJ2-7	TGCGCCAGCAGCTTGTCGTGGGGGGTCTACGAGCAGTACTTC	CASSLSWGVYEQYF
TRBD1	-	TRBV7-2	TRBJ2-1	TGTGCCAGCAGCTTAGAGGGGACAGGGACCTACAATGAGCAGTTCTTC	CASSLEGTGTYNEQFF
-	-	TRBV9	TRBJ2-3	TGTGCCAGCAGCGGTAGCGGCTCCGATACGCAGTATTTT	CASSGSGSDTQYF
-	-	TRBV28	TRBJ1-3	TGTGCCAGCAGTACCCAGGGCTCTGGAAACACCATATATTTT	CASSTQGSGNTIYF
TRBD2	-	TRBV27	TRBJ2-7	TGTGCCAGCAGTCCGACGCGGGGGGATCACGAGCAGTACTTC	CASSPTRGDHEQYF
-	-	TRBV6-5	TRBJ2-4	TGTGCCAGCAGTTCAACCCTCGTAGGGGCCAAAAACATTCAGTACTTC	CASSSTLVGAKNIQYF
-	-	TRBV7-2	TRBJ1-4	TGTGCCAGCAGCGTAGACGGAGGGAGGGAAAAACTGTTTTTT	CASSVDGGREKLFF
-	-	TRBV11-2	TRBJ1-6	TGTGCCAGCCGAAACAACGGGAATGGTAATTCACCCCTCCACTTT	CASRNNGNGNSPLHF
TRBD1	-	TRBV18	TRBJ2-5	TGTGCCAGCTCACTACCCCCGGGACAGGGGCAAGAGACCCAGTACTTC	CASSLPPGQGQETQYF
-	once	TRBV5-1	TRBJ1-2	TGCGCCAGCACCTACATATCCGGGAACTATGGCTACACCTTC	CASTYISGNYGYTF
TRBD2	many	TRBV2	TRBJ2-5	TGTGCCAGCACCGAAGCGGGAGCGCGGGAGACCCAGTACTTC	CASTEAGARETQYF
TRBD1	-	TRBV9	TRBJ1-2	TGTGCCCGCAGCGGGGGGACGGGGACAGGGCTTGGCTACACCTTC	CARSGGTGTGLGYTF
-	-	TRBV14	TRBJ1-5	TGTGCCAGCAGCCAAGAAACAGGGTCGCCCCAGCATTTT	CASSQETGSPQHF
-	-	TRBV18	TRBJ1-1	TGTGCCAGCTCACCTTTGAAGGGAAACACTGAAGCTTTCTTT	CASSPLKGNTEAFF
-	-	TRBV5-1	TRBJ2-3	TGCGCCAGCAGCTTAGCGGGTTTTAAAGATACGCAGTATTTT	CASSLAGFKDTQYF
TRBD1	-	TRBV19	TRBJ2-7	TGTGCCACCCAGGGGGCGGGGGAGCAGTACTTC	CATQGAGEQYF
-	-	TRBV28	TRBJ1-1	TGTGCCAGCAGGACAGGTGGAAGGACTGAAGCTTTCTTT	CASRTGGRTEAFF
TRBD2	-	TRBV5-1	TRBJ2-1	TGCGCCAGCGGTAGCGGGAGCTCCTACAATGAGCAGTTCTTC	CASGSGSSYNEQFF
TRBD1	-	TRBV19	TRBJ2-2	TGTGCCAGCGGACAGGGGGGCGCCGGGGAGCTGTTTTTT	CASGQGGAGELFF
-	-	TRBV25-1	TRBJ1-2	TGTGCCAGCAGTATGCCCGGTTACAGGGGCTACACCTTC	CASSMPGYRGYTF
-	-	TRBV10-3	TRBJ2-7	TGTGCCATCAGTGAAGATCCCCAGGGGTTTTCCTACGAGCAGTACTTC	CAISEDPQGFSYEQYF
TRBD1	-	TRBV14	TRBJ2-1	TGTGCCAGCAGCCCCTTAAGAGGGGGCCACAATGAGCAGTTCTTC	CASSPLRGGHNEQFF
TRBD2	-	TRBV27	TRBJ2-2	TGTGCCAGCAGTTCCTATAGCGGGGGAACGAACACCGGGGAGCTGTTTTTT	CASSSYSGGTNTGELFF
-	-	TRBV10-1	TRBJ1-1	TGCGCCAGCAGTGAATTTAACTCAGGAAAGAACACTGAAGCTTTCTTT	CASSEFNSGKNTEAFF
TRBD1	-	TRBV6-2/TRBV6-3	TRBJ2-2	TGTGCCAGCAGTTACCTGACAGGGGACACCGGGGAGCTGTTTTTT	CASSYLTGDTGELFF
TRBD1	-	TRBV6-5	TRBJ2-3	TGTGCCAGCAGGCAGACAGGGGCTTCCACAGATACGCAGTATTTT	CASRQTGASTDTQYF